The T cell receptor (beta chain) described here comes from a study of shared clonotypes between healthy human individuals. Donors were Caucasian adults residing in Nashville, Tennessee, USA. As concerns this clone: Its specificity is unknown.

Profiling relied on immunoSEQ multiplex PCR, and the TCRdb table lists in-frame clones only, not all of them. The sample has 2 million to 2.5 million clones, around 92% seen once; the top ten hold about 0.41%. The study's findings and limits: Naive subsets usually exceeded memory subsets in estimated richness.

The sequence was collected from a man aged 18-30 years in good health. Some clones in this sample may be carry-over from other donors' samples. The sample was naive CD4+ T cells from PBMCs. As to subset: CD45RA+ positively selected.

CDR3 loop: CASSEVGGRAEAFF. In DNA form, the CDR3 reads TGTGCCAGCAGTGAAGTGGGGGGCAGGGCTGAAGCTTTCTTT. The chain links TRBV6-1 to TRBJ1-1, with D maybe TRBD1 (6 bases). Trimming took off 1 base at V and 6 bases at J, with 12 bases between the two ends. This CDR3 is 14 amino acids long. Germline V CDR1 and CDR2: MNHNS, SASEGT.